This T cell receptor (beta chain) was documented in a study of long-term antiretroviral therapy in people with HIV. With V trimmed by 6 bases and J by 3 bases, 5 bases remained unmatched. This CDR3 is built from 14 residues. CDR1 and CDR2 from the germline V gene are SNHLY and FYNNEI. An immunoSEQ assay, version v3.0, was performed at survey level. Sequencing aimed at roughly 40,000-55,000 T-cell genomes per sample. The table came from immunoSEQ multiplex PCR; TCRdb's copy has only in-frame clones and leaves some out. The sample includes tens of thousands of clones, roughly 90% of them seen just once.

V gene TRBV2 combines with J gene TRBJ2-3; TRBD2 matches at 8 bases. Sequencing was performed on unsorted PBMCs, taken 0.5 years after starting antiretroviral therapy. This receptor was identified in a woman aged 18 to 35 with HIV. CDR3 nucleotide sequence: TGTGCCAGCAGCGTACTAGCGGTGACAGATACGCAGTATTTT. It encodes CASSVLAVTDTQYF.